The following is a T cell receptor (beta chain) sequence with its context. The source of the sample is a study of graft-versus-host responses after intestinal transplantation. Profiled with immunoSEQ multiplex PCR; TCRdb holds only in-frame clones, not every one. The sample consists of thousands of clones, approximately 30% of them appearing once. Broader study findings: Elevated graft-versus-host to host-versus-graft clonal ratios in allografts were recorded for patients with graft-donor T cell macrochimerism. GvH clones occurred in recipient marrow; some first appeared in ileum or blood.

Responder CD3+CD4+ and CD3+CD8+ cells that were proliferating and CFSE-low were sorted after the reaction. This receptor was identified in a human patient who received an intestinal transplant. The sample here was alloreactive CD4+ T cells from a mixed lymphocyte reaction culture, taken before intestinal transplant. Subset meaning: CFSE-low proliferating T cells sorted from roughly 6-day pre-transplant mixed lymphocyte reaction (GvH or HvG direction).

The CDR3 sequence: CASSLNRGRYGYTF. CDR3 nucleotides: TGTGCCAGCAGCTTAAACAGGGGGCGATATGGCTACACCTTC. The chain joins TRBV11-1 to TRBJ1-2; 9 positions match TRBD1. This CDR3 has 14 amino acids. The germline V gene has CDR1 SGHAT and CDR2 FQDESV (reference sequence). V was clipped by 2 bases and J by 5 bases; unmatched bases: 3. The whole variable domain, remainder taken from reference TRBV11-1 and TRBJ1-2, is EAEVAQSPRYKITEKSQAVAFWCDPISGHATLYWYRQILGQGPELLVQFQDESVVDDSQLPKDRFSAERLKGVDSTLKIQPAELGDSAMYLCASSLNRGRYGYTFGSGTRLTVV.